The clone carrying this T cell receptor beta chain was seen a few times. Its antigen is not known. This sample was included in a study of T cells after yellow fever vaccination. Broader study findings: Clones from primary vaccination mostly reappeared after the booster (around 96% CD4, over 85% CD8). Some clonotypes, a small share, were shared between CD4 and CD8 compartments. There was a possibility that FACS-sorted repertoires contained abundant clonotypes contaminating from the bulk population.

TCRdb re-called the 5' RACE reads through MiXCR, storing one row per CDR3 protein. The repertoire holds some 560,000 distinct CDR3 sequences, 15% to 20% seen once, with around 15% in the top ten. The CDR3 extends over 14 amino acids. Germline CDR1 LGHNA, CDR2 YSLEER. The ends were cut back, 0 bases at V and 6 bases at J, with 8 bases in the middle. The TCR originated in a man between 25 and 39 years old who received the YFV17D yellow fever vaccine. J is TRBJ2-2 and V is TRBV4-3, with D uncertain. The material was PBMCs, obtained 15 days after the yellow fever booster vaccination. DNA of the CDR3: TGCGCCAGCAGCCAAGAGGGTCGGTCCGGGGAGCTGTTTTTT. This encodes CASSQEGRSGELFF.